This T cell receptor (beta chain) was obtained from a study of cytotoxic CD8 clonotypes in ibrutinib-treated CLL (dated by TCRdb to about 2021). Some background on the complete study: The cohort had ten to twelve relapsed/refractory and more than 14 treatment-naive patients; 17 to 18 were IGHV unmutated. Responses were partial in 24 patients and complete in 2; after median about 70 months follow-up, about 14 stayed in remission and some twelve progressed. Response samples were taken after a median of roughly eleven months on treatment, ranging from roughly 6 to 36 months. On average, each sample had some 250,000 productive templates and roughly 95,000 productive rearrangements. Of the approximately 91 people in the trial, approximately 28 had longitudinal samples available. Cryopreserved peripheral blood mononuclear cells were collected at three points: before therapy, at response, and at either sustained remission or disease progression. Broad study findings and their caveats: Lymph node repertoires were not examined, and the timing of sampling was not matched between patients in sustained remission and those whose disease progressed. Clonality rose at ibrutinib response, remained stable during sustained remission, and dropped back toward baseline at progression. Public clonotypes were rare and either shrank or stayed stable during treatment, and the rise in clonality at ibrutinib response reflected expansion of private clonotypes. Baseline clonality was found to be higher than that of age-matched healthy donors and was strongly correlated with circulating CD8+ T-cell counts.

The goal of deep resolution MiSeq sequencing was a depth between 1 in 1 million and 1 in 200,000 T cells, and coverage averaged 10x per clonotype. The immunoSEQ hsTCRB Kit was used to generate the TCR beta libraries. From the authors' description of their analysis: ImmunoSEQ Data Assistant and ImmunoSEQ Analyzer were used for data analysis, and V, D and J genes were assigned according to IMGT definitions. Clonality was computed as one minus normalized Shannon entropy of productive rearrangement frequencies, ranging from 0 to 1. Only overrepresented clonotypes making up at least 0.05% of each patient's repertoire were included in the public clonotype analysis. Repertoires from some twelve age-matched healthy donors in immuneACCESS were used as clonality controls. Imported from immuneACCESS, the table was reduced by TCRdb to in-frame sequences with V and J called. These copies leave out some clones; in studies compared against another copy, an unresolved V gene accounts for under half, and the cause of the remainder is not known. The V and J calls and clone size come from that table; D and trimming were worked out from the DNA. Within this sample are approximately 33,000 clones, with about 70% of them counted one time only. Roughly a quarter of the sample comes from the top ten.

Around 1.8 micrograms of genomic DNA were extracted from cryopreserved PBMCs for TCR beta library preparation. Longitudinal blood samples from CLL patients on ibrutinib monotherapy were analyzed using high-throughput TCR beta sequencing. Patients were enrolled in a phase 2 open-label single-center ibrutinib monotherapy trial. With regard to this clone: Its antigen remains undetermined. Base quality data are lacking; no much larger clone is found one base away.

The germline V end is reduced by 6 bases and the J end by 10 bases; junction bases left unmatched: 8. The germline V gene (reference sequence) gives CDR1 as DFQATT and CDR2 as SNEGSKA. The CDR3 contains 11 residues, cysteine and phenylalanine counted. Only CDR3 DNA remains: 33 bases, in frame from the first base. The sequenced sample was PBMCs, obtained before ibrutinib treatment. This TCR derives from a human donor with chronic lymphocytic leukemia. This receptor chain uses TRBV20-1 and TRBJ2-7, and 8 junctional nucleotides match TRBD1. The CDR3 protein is CSASSRGRQYF. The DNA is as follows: TGCAGTGCCTCTAGCAGGGGGCGACAGTACTTC.